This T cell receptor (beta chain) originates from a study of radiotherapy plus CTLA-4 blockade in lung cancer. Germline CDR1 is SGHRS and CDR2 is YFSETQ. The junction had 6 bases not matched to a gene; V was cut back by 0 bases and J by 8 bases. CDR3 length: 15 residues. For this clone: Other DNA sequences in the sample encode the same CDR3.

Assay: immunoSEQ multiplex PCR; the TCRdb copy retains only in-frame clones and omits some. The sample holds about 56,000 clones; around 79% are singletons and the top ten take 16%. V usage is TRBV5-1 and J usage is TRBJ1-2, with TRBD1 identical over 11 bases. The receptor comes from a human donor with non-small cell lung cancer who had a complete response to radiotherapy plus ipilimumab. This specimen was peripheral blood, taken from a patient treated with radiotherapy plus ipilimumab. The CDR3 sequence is CASSLAGTGGEGYTF. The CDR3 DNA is TGCGCCAGCAGCTTGGCCGGGACAGGGGGGGAAGGCTACACCTTC.